Shown below are 3 T cell receptor beta chains from a single sample sequenced in a study of blood T cell repertoires in COVID-19 (dated by TCRdb to the early 2020s). Library creation used the immunoSEQ multiplex PCR assay. Imported from immuneACCESS, the table was reduced by TCRdb to in-frame sequences with V and J called. These copies leave out some clones; in studies compared against another copy, an unresolved V gene accounts for under half, and the cause of the remainder is not known. The sample yields more than 250,000 clones; about nine tenths were counted once. Over 1% of the sample is in the top ten clones. Sequenced material: PBMCs or T cells enriched from blood (not recorded which). These receptor sequences come from a woman aged 40 to 49 with acute COVID-19.

This sequence joins TRBV15 and TRBJ2-7, with TRBD1 matching 7 bases. The CDR3 loop spans 15 amino acids. The V gene's germline CDR1 is LNHNV and CDR2 YYDKDF (reference sequence). J was trimmed by 3 bases and V by 3 bases; bases with no gene match: 8. CDR3 residues: CATSSGTAVSYEQYF. CDR3 bases: TGTGCCACCAGCAGCGGGACAGCCGTCAGCTACGAGCAGTACTTC.

The chain combines TRBV18 with TRBJ2-1; D gene unclear. Germline V gene data show CDR1 as KGHSH and CDR2 as LQKENI. The V end was cut by 2 bases, the J end by 4 bases, with 24 bases between. The CDR3 contains 19 residues. The CDR3 DNA is TGTGCCAGCTCACCAAGACGTAGATCGACACCCAGTACGTACAATGAGCAGTTCTTC. It is translated as CASSPRRRSTPSTYNEQFF.

The genes are TRBV2 and TRBJ1-2; no clear D gene. The CDR3 has 15 amino acids. Germline assignment: CDR1 SNHLY and CDR2 FYNNEI. V gave up 0 bases and J gave up 3 bases, with 11 bases separating them. In DNA, the CDR3 is TGTGCCAGCAGTGAAGCGGGCAGCCTCTACTATGGCTACACCTTC. The encoded protein is CASSEAGSLYYGYTF.